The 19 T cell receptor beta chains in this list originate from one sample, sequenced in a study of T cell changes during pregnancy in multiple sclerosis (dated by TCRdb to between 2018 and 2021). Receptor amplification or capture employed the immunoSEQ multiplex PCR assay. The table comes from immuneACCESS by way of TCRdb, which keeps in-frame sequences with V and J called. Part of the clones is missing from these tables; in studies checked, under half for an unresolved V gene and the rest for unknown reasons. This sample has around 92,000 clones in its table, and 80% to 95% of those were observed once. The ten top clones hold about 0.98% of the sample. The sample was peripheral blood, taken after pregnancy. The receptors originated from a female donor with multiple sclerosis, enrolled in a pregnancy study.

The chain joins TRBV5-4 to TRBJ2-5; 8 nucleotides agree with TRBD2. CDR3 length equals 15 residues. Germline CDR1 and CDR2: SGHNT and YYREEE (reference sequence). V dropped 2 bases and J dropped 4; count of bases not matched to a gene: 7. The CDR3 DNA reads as TGTGCCAGCAGCTTCGGGGGGGTAGAGGGAGAGACCCAGTACTTC. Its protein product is CASSFGGVEGETQYF.

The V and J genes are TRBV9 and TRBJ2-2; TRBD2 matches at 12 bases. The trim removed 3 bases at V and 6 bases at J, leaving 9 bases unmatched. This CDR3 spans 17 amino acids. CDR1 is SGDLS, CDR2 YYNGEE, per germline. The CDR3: CASSAPLAGGPPGELFF. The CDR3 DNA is TGTGCCAGCAGCGCTCCCCTAGCGGGAGGGCCGCCCGGGGAGCTGTTTTTT.

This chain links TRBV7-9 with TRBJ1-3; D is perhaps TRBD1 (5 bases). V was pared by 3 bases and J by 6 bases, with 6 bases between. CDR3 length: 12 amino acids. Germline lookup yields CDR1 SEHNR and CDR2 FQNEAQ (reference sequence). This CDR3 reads CASSLTANTIYF. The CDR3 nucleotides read TGTGCCAGCAGCTTGACAGCAAACACCATATATTTT.

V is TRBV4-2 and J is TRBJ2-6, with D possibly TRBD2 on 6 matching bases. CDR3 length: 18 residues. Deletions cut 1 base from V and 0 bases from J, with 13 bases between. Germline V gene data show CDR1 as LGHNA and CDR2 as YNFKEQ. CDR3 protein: CASSQAGTSSSGANVLTF. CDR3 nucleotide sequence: TGTGCCAGCAGCCAAGCCGGGACTTCTTCCTCTGGGGCCAACGTCCTGACTTTC.

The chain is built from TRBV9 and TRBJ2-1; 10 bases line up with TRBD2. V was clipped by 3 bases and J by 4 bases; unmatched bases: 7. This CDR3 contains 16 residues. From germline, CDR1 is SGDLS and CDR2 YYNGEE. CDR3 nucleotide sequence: TGTGCCAGCAGCGCGGGGGGACTAGCGAGTTACAATGAGCAGTTCTTC. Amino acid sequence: CASSAGGLASYNEQFF.

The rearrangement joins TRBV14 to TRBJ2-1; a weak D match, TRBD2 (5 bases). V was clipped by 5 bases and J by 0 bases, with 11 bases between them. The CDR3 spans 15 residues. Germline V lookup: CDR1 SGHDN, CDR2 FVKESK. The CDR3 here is CASSIGINSYNEQFF. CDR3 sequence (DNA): TGTGCCAGCAGCATCGGGATTAACTCCTACAATGAGCAGTTCTTC.

DNA of the CDR3: TGTGCCAGCAGCGCGGGATTGGGGTGGGAGCTGTTTTTT. Protein product: CASSAGLGWELFF. The chain couples TRBV5-6 to TRBJ2-2; possible D gene TRBD2, 6 bases. V lost 4 bases and J 9 bases, leaving 13 bases between the germline ends. Germline-derived CDR1 and CDR2 are SGHDT and YYEEEE. The CDR3 length is 13 residues.

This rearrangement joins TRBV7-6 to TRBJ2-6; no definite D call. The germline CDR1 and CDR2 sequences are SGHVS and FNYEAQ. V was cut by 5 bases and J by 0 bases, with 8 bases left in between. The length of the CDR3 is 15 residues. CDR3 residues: CASSPISSGANVLTF. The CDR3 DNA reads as TGTGCCAGCAGCCCTATATCCTCTGGGGCCAACGTCCTGACTTTC. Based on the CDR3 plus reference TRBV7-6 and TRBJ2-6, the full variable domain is GAGVSQSPRYKVTKRGQDVALRCDPISGHVSLYWYRQALGQGPEFLTYFNYEAQQDKSGLPNDRFSAERPEGSISTLTIQRTEQRDSAMYRCASSPISSGANVLTFGAGSRLTVL.

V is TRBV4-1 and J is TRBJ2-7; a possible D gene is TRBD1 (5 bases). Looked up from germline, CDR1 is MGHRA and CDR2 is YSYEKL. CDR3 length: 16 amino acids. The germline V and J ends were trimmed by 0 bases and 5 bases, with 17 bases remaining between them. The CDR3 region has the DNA TGCGCCAGCAGCCAAGAATCCAGGGCAGAGTGGAACGAGCAGTACTTC. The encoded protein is CASSQESRAEWNEQYF.

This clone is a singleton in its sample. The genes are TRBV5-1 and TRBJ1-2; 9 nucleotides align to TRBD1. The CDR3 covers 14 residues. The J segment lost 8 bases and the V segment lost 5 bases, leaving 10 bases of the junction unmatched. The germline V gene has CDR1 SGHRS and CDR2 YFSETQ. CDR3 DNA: TGCGCCAGCAGACGCCGGGACAGGGTGGAAGGCTACACCTTC. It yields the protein CASRRRDRVEGYTF.

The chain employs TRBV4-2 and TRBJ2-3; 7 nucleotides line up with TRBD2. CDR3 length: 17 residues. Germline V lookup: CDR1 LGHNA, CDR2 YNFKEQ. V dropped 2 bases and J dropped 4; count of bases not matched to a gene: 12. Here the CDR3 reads CASSQSRAGNIPDTQYF. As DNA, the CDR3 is TGTGCCAGCAGCCAATCCCGAGCGGGAAATATCCCAGATACGCAGTATTTT.

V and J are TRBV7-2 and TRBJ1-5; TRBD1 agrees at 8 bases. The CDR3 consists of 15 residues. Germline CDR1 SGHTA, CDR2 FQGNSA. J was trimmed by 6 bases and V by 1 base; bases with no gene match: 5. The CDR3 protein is CASSLDRQGTQPQHF. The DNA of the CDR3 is TGTGCCAGCAGCTTAGACCGACAGGGGACTCAGCCCCAGCATTTT.

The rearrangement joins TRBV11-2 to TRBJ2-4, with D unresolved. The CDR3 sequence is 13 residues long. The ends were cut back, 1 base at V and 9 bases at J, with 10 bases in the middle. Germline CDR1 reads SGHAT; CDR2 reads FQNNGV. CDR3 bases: TGTGCCAGCAGCTTAGGAGGAGCTAGCATTCAGTACTTC. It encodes CASSLGGASIQYF.

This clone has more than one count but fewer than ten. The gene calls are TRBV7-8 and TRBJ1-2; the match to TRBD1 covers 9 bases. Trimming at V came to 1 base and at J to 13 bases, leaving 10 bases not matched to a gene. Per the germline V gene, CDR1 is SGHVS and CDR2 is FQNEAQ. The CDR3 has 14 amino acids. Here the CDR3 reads CASSLDSRDRDITF. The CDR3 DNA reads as TGTGCCAGCAGCTTAGATTCACGGGACAGGGATATCACCTTC.

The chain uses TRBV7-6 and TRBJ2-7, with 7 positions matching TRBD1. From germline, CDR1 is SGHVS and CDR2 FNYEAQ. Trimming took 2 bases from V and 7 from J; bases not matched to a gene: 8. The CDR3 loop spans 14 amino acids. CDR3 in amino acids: CASSLRGGGWEQYF. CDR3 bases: TGTGCCAGCAGCTTACGAGGGGGCGGTTGGGAGCAGTACTTC.

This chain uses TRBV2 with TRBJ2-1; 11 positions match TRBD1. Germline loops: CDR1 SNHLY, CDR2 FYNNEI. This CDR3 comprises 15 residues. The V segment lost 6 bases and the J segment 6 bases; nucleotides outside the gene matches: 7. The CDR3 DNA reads TGTGCCAGCAGGTTCCGGGACAGGGGGACCAATGAGCAGTTCTTC. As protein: CASRFRDRGTNEQFF.

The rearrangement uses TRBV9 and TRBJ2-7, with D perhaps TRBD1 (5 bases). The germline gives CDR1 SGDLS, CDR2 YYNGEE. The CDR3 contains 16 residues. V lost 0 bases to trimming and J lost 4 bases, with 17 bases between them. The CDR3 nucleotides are TGTGCCAGCAGCGTAGCAGCGCAGGGCCCTGAGTACGAGCAGTACTTC. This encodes CASSVAAQGPEYEQYF.

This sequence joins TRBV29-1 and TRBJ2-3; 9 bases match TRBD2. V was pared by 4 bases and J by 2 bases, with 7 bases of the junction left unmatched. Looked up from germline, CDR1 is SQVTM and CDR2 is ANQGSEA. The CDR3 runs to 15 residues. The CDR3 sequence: CSVGRRLAVTDTQYF. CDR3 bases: TGCAGCGTTGGACGGCGACTAGCGGTCACAGATACGCAGTATTTT.

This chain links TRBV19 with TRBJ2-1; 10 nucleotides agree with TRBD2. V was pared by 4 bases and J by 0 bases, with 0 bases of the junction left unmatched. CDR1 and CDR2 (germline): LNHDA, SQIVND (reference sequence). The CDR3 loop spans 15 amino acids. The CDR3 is CASSTSGSSYNEQFF. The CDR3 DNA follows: TGTGCCAGTAGTACTAGCGGGAGCTCCTACAATGAGCAGTTCTTC.